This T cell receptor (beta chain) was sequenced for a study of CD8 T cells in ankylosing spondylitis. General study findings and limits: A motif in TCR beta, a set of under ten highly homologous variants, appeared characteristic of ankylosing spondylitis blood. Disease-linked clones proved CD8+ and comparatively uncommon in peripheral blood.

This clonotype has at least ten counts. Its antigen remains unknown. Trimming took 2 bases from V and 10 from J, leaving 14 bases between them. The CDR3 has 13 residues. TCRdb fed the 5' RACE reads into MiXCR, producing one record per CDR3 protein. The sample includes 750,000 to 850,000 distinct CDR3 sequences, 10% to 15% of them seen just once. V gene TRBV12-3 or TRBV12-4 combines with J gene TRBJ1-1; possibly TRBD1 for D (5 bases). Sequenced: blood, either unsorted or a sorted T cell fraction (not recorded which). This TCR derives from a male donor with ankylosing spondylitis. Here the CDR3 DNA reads TGTGCCAGCAGTTTATGGTCAGGGTATGCAGCTTTCTTT. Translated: CASSLWSGYAAFF.